Sequencing of this T cell receptor beta chain was carried out in a study of blood T cell repertoires in COVID-19. Whole-study context: Acute and convalescent COVID-19 specimens originated in the United States, Italy and Spain. The cDNA or gDNA used as material had been derived from T cells, B-cell-depleted T cells, or PBMCs.

TCRdb's table, derived via immunoSEQ multiplex PCR, lists solely in-frame clones and lacks some. The table records approximately 89,000 clones, more than 60% of them present only once. Deletions cut 5 bases from V and 14 bases from J, with 24 bases between. This CDR3 comprises 15 residues. Germline V gene lookup returns CDR1 SGHAT and CDR2 FQNNGV. In its sample, this clone was seen a few times. The gene calls are TRBV11-2 and TRBJ1-4; TRBD1 might be the D (5 bases). Specimen: peripheral blood. The origin of this receptor is a man aged 65 to 79 with acute or convalescent COVID-19. This chain's CDR3 is CASSPIARLPGRLFF. CDR3 coding DNA: TGTGCCAGCAGCCCTATAGCCCGACTCCCAGGGCGGCTGTTTTTT.